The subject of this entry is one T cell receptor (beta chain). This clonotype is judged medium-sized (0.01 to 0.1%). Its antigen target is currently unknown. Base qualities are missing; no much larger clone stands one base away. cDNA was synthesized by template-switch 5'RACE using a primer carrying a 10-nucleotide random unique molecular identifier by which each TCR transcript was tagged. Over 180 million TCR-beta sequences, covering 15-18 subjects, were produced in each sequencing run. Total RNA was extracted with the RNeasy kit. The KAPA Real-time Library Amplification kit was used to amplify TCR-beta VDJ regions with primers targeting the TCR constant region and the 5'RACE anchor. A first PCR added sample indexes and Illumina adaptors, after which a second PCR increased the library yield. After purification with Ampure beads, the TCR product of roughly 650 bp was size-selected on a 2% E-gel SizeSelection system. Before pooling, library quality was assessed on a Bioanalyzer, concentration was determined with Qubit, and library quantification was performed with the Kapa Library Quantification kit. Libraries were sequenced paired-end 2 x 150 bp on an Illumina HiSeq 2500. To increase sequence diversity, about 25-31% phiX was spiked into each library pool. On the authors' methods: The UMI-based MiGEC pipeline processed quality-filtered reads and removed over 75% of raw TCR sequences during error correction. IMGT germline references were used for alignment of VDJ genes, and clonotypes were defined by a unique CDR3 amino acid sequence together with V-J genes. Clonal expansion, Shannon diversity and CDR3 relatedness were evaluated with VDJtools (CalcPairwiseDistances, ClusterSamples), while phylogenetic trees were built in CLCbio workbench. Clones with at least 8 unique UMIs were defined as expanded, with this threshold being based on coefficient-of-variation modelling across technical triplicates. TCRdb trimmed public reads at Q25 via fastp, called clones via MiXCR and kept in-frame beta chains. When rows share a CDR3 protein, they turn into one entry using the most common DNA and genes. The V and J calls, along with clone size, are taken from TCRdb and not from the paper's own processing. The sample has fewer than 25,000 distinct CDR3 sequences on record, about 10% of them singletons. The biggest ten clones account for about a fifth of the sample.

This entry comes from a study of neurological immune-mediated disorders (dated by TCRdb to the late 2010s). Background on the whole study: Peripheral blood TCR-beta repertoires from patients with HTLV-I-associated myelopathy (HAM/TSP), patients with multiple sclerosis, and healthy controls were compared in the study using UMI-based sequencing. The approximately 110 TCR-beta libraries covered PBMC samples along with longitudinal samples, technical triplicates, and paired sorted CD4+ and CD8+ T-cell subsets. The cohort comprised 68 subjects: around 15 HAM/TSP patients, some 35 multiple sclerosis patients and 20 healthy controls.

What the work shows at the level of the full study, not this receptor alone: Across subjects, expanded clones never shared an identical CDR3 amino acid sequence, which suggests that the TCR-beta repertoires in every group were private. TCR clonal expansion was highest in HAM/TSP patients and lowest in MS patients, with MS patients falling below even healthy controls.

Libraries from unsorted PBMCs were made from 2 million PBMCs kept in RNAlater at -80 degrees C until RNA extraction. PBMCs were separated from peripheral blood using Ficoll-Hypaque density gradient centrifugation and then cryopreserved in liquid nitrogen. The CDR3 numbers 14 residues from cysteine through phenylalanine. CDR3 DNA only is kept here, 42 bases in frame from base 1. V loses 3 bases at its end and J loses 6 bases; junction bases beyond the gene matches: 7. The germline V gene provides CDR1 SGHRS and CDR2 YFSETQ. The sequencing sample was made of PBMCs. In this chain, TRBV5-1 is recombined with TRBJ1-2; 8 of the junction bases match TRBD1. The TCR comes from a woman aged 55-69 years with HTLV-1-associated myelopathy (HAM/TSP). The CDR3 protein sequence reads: CASSWGTGLDGYTF. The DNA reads TGCGCCAGCAGCTGGGGGACAGGCTTGGATGGCTACACCTTC.